The clone carrying this TCR beta chain was observed a few times. It may be a read error: a sequence one base away is much more abundant. The sample is drawn from a study of regulatory T cells in long-lasting Graves disease. The CDR3 is 15 residues long. Per the germline V gene, CDR1 is SGHAT and CDR2 is FQNNGV. Documented time point: newly diagnosed GD, antithyroid drugs for less than 3 months. From PBMCs, RNA was extracted and then used to make the TCR library. Building the TCR beta libraries relied on iRepertoire HTBI primers, and CDR3 regions underwent Arm-PCR. A single record per CDR3 protein comes from TCRdb applying MiXCR to the multiplex PCR reads. This sample has about 540,000 distinct CDR3 sequences; roughly 13% occur once, and the top ten carry approximately 9.3%. These sequences were also reported in another study, on T cells in Graves' hyperthyroidism and ophthalmopathy. That paper notes: Blood also showed most of the thyroid clonotypes that were expanded above 0.001.

The chain combines TRBV11-2 with TRBJ2-3; no firm D call. The TCR sequence derives from a man aged 25 to 40 with Graves disease. The sample was peripheral blood mononuclear cells (PBMCs), taken at new diagnosis, from a patient treated with antithyroid drugs. This CDR3 reads CAGSLAGPSTDTQYF. The DNA for the CDR3 is TGTGCCGGCAGCTTAGCCGGGCCCTCCACAGATACGCAGTATTTT.